This T cell receptor (beta chain) comes out of a study of CD8+CD57+ T cells in acquired aplastic anemia. Study-level information: Isolated CD4+ and CD8+ cells, once sorted, yielded DNA averaging about 3.2 ug. Among healthy donors, CD4+ cells averaged about 11 million reads.

The template for TCR beta VDJ and CDR3 sequence profiling was genomic DNA. TCRdb recomputed calls from the reads with MiXCR, one row per CDR3 protein. The sample records 180,000 or so distinct CDR3 sequences, roughly half being singletons. CDR1 and CDR2 from the germline V gene are SQVTM and ANQGSEA. The CDR3 extends over 16 amino acids. V dropped 3 bases and J dropped 0; count of bases not matched to a gene: 7. The source of this sequence is a human donor in good health. Sequencing was carried out using sorted CD4+, CD8+, or CD8+CD57+ T cells (not recorded which) from PBMCs. The rearrangement joins TRBV29-1 to TRBJ2-7, with 11 bases that match TRBD2. The CDR3, as DNA: TGCAGCGTTGACGGTCTAGCGGGAGGCTTCTCCTACGAGCAGTACTTC. It yields the protein CSVDGLAGGFSYEQYF.